The TCR beta chain described here comes from a study of monozygotic twins with inflammatory bowel disease. Study-level findings and limits: Distinct T cell subtypes could not be told apart. Especially with disease activity, IBD patients had fewer clonotypes in common with others than healthy twins did.

No sorting of T cells preceded isolation of total RNA from whole blood. This CDR3 is 12 amino acids long. Germline lookup yields CDR1 MNHEY and CDR2 SVGAGI. The cDNA of both the TCRalpha and TCRbeta chains was subjected to two nested PCRs of about 16 and 10 cycles. For each CDR3 protein, TCRdb gives one entry from its re-call of the 5' RACE reads, without DNA. The sample data list about 380,000 distinct CDR3 sequences. Points on this clonotype: Its target is unknown.

The chain couples TRBV6-5 to TRBJ2-7. The source material was blood. This TCR was sampled from a human donor with ulcerative colitis or Crohn's disease, or a healthy co-twin of an affected twin (not recorded which). The CDR3 reads CASSYSSGEQYF.